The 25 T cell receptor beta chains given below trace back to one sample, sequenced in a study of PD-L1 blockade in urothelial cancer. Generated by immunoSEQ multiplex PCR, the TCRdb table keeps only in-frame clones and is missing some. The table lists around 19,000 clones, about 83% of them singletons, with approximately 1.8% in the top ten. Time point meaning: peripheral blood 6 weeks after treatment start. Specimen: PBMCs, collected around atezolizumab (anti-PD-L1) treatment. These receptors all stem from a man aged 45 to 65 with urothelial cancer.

CDR3 sequence (DNA): TGTGCCAGCAGCGGCAGCCTTCGGCGGGAGGGTTCCTGGGCGCAGTATTTT. Amino acids: CASSGSLRREGSWAQYF. The chain combines TRBV7-8 with TRBJ2-3; 9 bases align to TRBD2. Germline loops: CDR1 SGHVS, CDR2 FQNEAQ. The CDR3 consists of 17 residues. Trimming removed 5 bases from V and 10 bases from J; junction bases left unmatched: 19.

The CDR3 protein is CASSLKGGAFNGYTF. The CDR3 nucleotides read TGTGCCAGCAGTTTAAAGGGGGGGGCGTTTAATGGCTACACCTTC. The chain carries TRBV27 and TRBJ1-2, with a possible D match to TRBD1 (6 bases). The ends were cut back, 2 bases at V and 6 bases at J, with 16 bases in the middle. The CDR3 covers 15 residues. Germline CDR1 reads MNHEY; CDR2 reads SMNVEV (reference sequence).

The CDR3 coding sequence is TGTGCCAGCAGAGTCGCAGGGGGCCCCCTCCACTTT. Translating it yields CASRVAGGPLHF. The V gene is TRBV9, the J gene TRBJ1-6, with 8 nucleotides matching TRBD1. In germline, CDR1 is SGDLS, CDR2 YYNGEE. V lost 5 bases to trimming and J lost 13 bases; unmatched junction nucleotides: 5. This CDR3 has 12 residues. The variable domain in full, completed from reference TRBV9 and TRBJ1-6, reads DSGVTQTPKHLITATGQRVTLRCSPRSGDLSVYWYQQSLDQGLQFLIQYYNGEERAKGNILERFSAQQFPDLHSELNLSSLELGDSALYFCASRVAGGPLHFGNGTRLTVT.

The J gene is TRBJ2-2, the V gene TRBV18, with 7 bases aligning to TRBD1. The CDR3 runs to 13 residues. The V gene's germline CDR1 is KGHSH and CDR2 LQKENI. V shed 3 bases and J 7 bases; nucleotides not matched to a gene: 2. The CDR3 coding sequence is TGTGCCAGCTCACCTCGGACAGGCGGGGAGCTGTTTTTT. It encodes CASSPRTGGELFF. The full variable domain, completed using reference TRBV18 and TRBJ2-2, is NAGVMQNPRHLVRRRGQEARLRCSPMKGHSHVYWYRQLPEEGLKFMVYLQKENIIDESGMPKERFSAEFPKEGPSILRIQQVVRGDSAAYFCASSPRTGGELFFGEGSRLTVL.

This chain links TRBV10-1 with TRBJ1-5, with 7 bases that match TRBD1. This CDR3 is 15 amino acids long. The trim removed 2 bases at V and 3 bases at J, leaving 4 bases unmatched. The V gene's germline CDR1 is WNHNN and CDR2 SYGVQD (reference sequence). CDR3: CASSEGGQTNQPQHF. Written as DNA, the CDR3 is TGCGCCAGCAGTGAGGGGGGACAGACCAATCAGCCCCAGCATTTT.

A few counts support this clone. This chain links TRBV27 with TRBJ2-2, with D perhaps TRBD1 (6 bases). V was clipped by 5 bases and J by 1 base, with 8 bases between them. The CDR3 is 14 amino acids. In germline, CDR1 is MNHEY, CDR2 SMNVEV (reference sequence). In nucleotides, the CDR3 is TGTGCCAGCAGTCAAGGGGGGAACACCGGGGAGCTGTTTTTT. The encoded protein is CASSQGGNTGELFF.

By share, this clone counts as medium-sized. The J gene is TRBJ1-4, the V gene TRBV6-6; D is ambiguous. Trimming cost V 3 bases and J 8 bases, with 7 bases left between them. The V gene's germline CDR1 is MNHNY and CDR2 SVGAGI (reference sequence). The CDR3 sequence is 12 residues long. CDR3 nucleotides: TGTGCCAGCAGTTATAGAGAAGAAAAACTGTTTTTT. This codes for CASSYREEKLFF.

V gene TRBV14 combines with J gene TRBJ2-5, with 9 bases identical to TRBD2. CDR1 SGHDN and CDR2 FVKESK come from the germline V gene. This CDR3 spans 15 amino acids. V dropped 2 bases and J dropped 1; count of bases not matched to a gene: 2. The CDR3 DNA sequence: TGTGCCAGCAGCCAACTACTAGCGGGCCAAGAGACCCAGTACTTC. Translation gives CASSQLLAGQETQYF.

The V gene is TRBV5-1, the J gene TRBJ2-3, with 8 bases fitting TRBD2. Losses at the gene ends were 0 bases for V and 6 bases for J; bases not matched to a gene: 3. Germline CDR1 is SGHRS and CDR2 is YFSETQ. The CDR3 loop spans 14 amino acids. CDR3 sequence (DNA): TGCGCCAGCAGCTTGGGACTAGCGTACGATACGCAGTATTTT. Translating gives CASSLGLAYDTQYF.

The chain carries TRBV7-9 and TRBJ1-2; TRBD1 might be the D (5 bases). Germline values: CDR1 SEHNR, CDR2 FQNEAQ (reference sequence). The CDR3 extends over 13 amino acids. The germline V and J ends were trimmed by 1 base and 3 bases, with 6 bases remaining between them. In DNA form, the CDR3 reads TGTGCCAGCAGCTTAGAAGGGGACTATGGCTACACCTTC. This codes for CASSLEGDYGYTF. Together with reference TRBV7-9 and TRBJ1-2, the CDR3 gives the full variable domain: DTGVSQNPRHKITKRGQNVTFRCDPISEHNRLYWYRQTLGQGPEFLTYFQNEAQLEKSRLLSDRFSAERPKGSFSTLEIQRTEQGDSAMYLCASSLEGDYGYTFGSGTRLTVV.

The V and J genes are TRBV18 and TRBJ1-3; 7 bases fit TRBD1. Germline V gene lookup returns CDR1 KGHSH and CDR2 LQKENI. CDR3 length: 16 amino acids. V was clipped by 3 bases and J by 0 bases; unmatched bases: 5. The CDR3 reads CASSPDRSSSGNTIYF. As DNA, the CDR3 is TGTGCCAGCTCACCGGACAGGTCCAGCTCTGGAAACACCATATATTTT.

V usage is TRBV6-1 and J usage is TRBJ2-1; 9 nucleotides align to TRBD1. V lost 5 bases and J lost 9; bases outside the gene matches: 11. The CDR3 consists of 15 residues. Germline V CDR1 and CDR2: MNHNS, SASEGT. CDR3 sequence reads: CASSLTGGGLGEQFF. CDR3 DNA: TGTGCCAGCAGTCTGACAGGGGGTGGGCTTGGTGAGCAGTTCTTC.

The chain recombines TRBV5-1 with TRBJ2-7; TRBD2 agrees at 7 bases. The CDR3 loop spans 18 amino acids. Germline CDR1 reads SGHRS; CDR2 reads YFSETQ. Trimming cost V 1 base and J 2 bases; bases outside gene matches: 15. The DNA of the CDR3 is TGCGCCAGCAGCTTGTTCGCTAGCGGATCCTACTTGGCCTACGAGCAGTACTTC. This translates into CASSLFASGSYLAYEQYF.

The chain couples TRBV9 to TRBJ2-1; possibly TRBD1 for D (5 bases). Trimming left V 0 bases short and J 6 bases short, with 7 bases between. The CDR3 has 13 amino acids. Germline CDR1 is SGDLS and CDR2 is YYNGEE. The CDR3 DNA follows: TGTGCCAGCAGCGTAGCAGGGTTCAATGAGCAGTTCTTC. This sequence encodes CASSVAGFNEQFF.

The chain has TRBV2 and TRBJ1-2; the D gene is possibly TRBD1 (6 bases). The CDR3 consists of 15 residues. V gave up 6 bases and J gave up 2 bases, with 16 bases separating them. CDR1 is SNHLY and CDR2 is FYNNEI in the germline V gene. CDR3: CASSGQAGANYGYTF. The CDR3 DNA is TGTGCCAGCAGCGGCCAGGCAGGGGCCAACTATGGCTACACCTTC.

DNA of the CDR3: TGCAGCGTTGGTCTCAGGGGGTACACTGAAGCTTTCTTT. It codes for CSVGLRGYTEAFF. This chain joins TRBV29-1 and TRBJ1-1; 7 bases are shared with TRBD1. Trimming cost V 4 bases and J 3 bases; bases outside gene matches: 5. The CDR3 spans 13 residues. Germline assignment: CDR1 SQVTM and CDR2 ANQGSEA. The full variable domain, rest sourced from reference TRBV29-1 and TRBJ1-1, is SAVISQKPSRDICQRGTSLTIQCQVDSQVTMMFWYRQQPGQSLTLIATANQGSEATYESGFVIDKFPISRPNLTFSTLTVSNMSPEDSSIYLCSVGLRGYTEAFFGQGTRLTVV.

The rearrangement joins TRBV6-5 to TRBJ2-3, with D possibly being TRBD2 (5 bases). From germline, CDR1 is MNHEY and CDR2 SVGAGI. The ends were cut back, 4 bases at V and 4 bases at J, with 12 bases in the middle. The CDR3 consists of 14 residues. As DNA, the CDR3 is TGTGCCAGCAGTTCGAGGTGGCGGGCAGATACGCAGTATTTT. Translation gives CASSSRWRADTQYF.

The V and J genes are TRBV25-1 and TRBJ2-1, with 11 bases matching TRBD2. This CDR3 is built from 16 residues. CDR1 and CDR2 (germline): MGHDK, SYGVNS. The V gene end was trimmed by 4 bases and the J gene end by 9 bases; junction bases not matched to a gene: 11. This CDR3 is CASSAGTSGIFGEQFF. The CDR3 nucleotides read TGTGCCAGCAGTGCCGGGACTAGCGGAATATTCGGTGAGCAGTTCTTC. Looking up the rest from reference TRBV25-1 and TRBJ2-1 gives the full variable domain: EADIYQTPRYLVIGTGKKITLECSQTMGHDKMYWYQQDPGMELHLIHYSYGVNSTEKGDLSSESTVSRIRTEHFPLTLESARPSHTSQYLCASSAGTSGIFGEQFFGPGTRLTVL.

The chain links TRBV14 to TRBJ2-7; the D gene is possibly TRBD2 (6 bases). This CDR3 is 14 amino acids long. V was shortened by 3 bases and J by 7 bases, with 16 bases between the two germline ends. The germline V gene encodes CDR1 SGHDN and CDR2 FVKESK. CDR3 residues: CASSQNLPAGEQYF. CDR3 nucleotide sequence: TGTGCCAGCAGCCAGAACCTCCCGGCGGGAGAGCAGTACTTC.

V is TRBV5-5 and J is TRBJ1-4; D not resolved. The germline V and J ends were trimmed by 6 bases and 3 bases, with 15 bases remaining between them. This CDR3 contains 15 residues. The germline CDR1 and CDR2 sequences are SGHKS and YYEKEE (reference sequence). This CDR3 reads CASNHGGFPNEKLFF. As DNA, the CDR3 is TGTGCCAGCAACCACGGCGGGTTCCCTAATGAAAAACTGTTTTTT.

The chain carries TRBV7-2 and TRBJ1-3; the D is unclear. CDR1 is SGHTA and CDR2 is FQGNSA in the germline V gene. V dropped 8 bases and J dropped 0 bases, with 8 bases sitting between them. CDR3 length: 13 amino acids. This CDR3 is CASGEVSGNTIYF. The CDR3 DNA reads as TGTGCCAGCGGGGAGGTCTCTGGAAACACCATATATTTT.

The CDR3: CASSESGGAGGELFF. The CDR3 DNA follows: TGTGCCAGCAGTGAAAGCGGGGGGGCCGGCGGGGAGCTGTTTTTT. V usage is TRBV6-4 and J usage is TRBJ2-2; 10 bases are shared with TRBD2. The junction had 5 bases not matched to a gene; V was cut back by 3 bases and J by 7 bases. Germline V gene sequence: CDR1 MRHNA, CDR2 SNTAGT. The CDR3 is 15 residues long.

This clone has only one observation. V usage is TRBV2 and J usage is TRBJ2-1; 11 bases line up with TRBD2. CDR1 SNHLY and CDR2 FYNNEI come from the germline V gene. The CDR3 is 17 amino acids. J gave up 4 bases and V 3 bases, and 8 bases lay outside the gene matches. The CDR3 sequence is CASSEIPSSGRYNEQFF. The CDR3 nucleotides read TGTGCCAGCAGTGAGATCCCTTCTAGCGGGAGGTACAATGAGCAGTTCTTC.

CDR3 amino acids: CASSPTSGSSYNEQFF. For the CDR3, the DNA is TGTGCCAGCTCCCCGACTAGCGGGAGCTCCTACAATGAGCAGTTCTTC. The chain is built from TRBV18 and TRBJ2-1; 12 positions agree with TRBD2. The CDR3 extends over 16 amino acids. From germline, CDR1 is KGHSH and CDR2 LQKENI. The V gene end was trimmed by 6 bases and the J gene end by 0 bases; junction bases not matched to a gene: 3.

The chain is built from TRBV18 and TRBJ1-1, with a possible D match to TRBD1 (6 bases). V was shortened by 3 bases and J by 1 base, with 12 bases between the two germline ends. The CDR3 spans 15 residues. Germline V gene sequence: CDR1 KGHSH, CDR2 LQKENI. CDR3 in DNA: TGTGCCAGCTCACCGAACAGGGACGGGAACACTGAAGCTTTCTTT. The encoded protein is CASSPNRDGNTEAFF.